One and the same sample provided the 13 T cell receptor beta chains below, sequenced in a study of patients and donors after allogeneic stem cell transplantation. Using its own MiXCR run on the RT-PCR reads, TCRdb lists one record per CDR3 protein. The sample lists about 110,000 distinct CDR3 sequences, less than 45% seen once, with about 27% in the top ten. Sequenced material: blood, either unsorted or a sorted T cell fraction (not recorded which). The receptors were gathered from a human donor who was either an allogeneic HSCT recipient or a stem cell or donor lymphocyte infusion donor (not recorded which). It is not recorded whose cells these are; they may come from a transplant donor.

The CDR3, as DNA: TGCGCCAGCAGTCAGATAAAAAATGAAAAACTGTTTTTT. As protein: CASSQIKNEKLFF. The V call is TRBV23-1, the J call TRBJ1-4; D is ambiguous. TRBV23-1 is known as an ORF, though its function is uncertain. CDR3 length: 13 residues. V was pared by 3 bases and J by 5 bases, with 7 bases between.

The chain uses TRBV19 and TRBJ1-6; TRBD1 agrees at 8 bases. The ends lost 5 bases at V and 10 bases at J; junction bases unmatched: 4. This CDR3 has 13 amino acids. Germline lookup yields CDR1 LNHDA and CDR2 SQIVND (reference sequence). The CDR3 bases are TGTGCCAGTAGTGAGGACAGGGAATCACCCCTCCACTTT. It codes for CASSEDRESPLHF.

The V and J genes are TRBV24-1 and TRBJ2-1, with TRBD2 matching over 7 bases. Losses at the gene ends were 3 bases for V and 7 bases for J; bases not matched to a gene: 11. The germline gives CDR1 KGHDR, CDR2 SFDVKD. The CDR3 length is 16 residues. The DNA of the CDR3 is TGTGCCACCAGTGATGTCGCGGCTAGCGGACGAAATGAGCAGTTCTTC. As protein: CATSDVAASGRNEQFF.

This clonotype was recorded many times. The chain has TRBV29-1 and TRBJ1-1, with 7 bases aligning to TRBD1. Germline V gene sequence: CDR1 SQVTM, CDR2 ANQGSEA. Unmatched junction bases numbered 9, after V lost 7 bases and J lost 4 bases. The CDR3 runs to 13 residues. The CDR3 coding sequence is TGCAGCGCCATGACAGGGTTTGCCACTGAAGCTTTCTTT. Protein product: CSAMTGFATEAFF.

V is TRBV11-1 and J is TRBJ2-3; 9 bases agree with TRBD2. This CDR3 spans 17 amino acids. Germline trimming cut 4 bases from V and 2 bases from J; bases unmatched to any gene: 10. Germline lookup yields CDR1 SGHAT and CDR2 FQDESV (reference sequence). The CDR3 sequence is CASSSFRLAGTTDTQYF. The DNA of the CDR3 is TGTGCCAGCAGCTCATTTCGGCTAGCGGGGACCACAGATACGCAGTATTTT.

The CDR3 DNA follows: TGTGCCAGCAGCCGGGTGGCCGGGGTGACCCAGTACTTC. The encoded protein is CASSRVAGVTQYF. V usage is TRBV7-8 and J usage is TRBJ2-5, with D possibly TRBD2 on 5 matching bases. The V gene lost 5 bases and the J gene lost 7 bases, with 14 bases spanning the gap. This CDR3 region has 13 residues. Germline V gene data show CDR1 as SGHVS and CDR2 as FQNEAQ. Supplemented by reference TRBV7-8 and TRBJ2-5, the full variable domain reads GAGVSQSPRYKVAKRGQDVALRCDPISGHVSLFWYQQALGQGPEFLTYFQNEAQLDKSGLPSDRFFAERPEGSVSTLKIQRTQQEDSAVYLCASSRVAGVTQYFGPGTRLLVL.

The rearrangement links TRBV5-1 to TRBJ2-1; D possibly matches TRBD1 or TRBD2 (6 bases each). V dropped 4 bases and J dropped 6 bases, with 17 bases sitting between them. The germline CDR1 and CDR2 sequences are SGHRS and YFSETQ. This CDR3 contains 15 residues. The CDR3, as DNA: TGCGCCAGCAGCCCGGGGGCCGAATCGTTCAATGAGCAGTTCTTC. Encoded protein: CASSPGAESFNEQFF.

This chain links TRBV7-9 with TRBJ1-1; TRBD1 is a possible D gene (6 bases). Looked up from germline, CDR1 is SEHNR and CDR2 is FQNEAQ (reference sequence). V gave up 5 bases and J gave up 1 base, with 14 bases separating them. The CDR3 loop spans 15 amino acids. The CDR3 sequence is CASSPSGQKNTEAFF. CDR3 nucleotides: TGTGCCAGCAGCCCTAGCGGACAGAAGAACACTGAAGCTTTCTTT.

The CDR3 DNA follows: TGTGCCAGCAGTTCCCCAGCGGGAAACACCTACGAGCAGTACTTC. Residues: CASSSPAGNTYEQYF. This chain links TRBV28 with TRBJ2-7; TRBD2 matches 7 bases. The germline V gene encodes CDR1 MDHEN and CDR2 SYDVKM. The CDR3 is 15 amino acids. V trimming: 4 bases; J trimming: 2 bases; junction bases outside the gene matches: 8.

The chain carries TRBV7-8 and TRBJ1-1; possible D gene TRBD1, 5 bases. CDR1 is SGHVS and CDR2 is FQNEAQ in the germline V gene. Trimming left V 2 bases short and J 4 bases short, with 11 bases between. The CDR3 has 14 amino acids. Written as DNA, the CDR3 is TGTGCCAGCAGCTTAAAGAGACAGAGCACTGAAGCTTTCTTT. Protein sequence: CASSLKRQSTEAFF.

For the CDR3, the DNA is TGTGCCAGCAGCCCACCTACTAGCGGGAAGGTCGTGAATGAGCAGTTCTTC. Amino acids: CASSPPTSGKVVNEQFF. The rearrangement uses TRBV6-2 or TRBV6-3 and TRBJ2-1; 10 positions match TRBD2. The CDR3 consists of 17 residues. After removal of 6 bases from V and 7 bases from J, the junction contained 15 bases not matched to a gene. In germline, CDR1 is MNHEY, CDR2 SVGEGT.

The CDR3 protein is CSASAGRGSRDEQFF. In nucleotides, the CDR3 is TGCAGTGCTAGCGCCGGGAGGGGATCGCGAGATGAGCAGTTCTTC. The chain links TRBV20-1 to TRBJ2-1, with 8 bases fitting TRBD2. V shed 3 bases, J shed 8 bases, and the junction held 12 bases outside the gene matches. Germline CDR1 is DFQATT and CDR2 is SNEGSKA (reference sequence). CDR3 length: 15 residues.

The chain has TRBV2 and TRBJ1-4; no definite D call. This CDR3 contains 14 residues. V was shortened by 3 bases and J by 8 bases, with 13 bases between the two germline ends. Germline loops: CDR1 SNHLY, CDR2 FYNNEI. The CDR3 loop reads CASSDRRESEKLFF. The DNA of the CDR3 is TGTGCCAGCAGTGATCGACGGGAGTCGGAAAAACTGTTTTTT.